This T cell receptor beta chain came from a study of PD-1 blockade in mismatch repair-deficient tumors. Study in general: All were previously treated, progressing patients with about 12 mismatch repair-deficient cancer types.

Measured with immunoSEQ multiplex PCR; TCRdb has only the in-frame clones, and not every one. Among fewer than 25,000 clones listed, over 75% were seen once. General study points: Tumor-resident clones, often undetectable pretreatment in blood, expanded then contracted after pembrolizumab.

The CDR3 runs to 15 residues. The trim removed 0 bases at V and 3 bases at J, leaving 2 bases unmatched. Germline V gives CDR1 SGDLS, CDR2 YYNGEE. About this clone itself: Its antigen remains unidentified.

TCR sequencing covered a few patients who responded to pembrolizumab. This clonotype was obtained from an adult with mismatch repair-deficient cancer. This material consisted of PBMCs, taken 52 weeks after starting pembrolizumab. This chain joins TRBV9 and TRBJ2-1, with 8 positions matching TRBD2. CDR3 amino acids: CASSVAGGGYNEQFF. The CDR3 nucleotides read TGTGCCAGCAGCGTAGCGGGGGGGGGCTACAATGAGCAGTTCTTC.